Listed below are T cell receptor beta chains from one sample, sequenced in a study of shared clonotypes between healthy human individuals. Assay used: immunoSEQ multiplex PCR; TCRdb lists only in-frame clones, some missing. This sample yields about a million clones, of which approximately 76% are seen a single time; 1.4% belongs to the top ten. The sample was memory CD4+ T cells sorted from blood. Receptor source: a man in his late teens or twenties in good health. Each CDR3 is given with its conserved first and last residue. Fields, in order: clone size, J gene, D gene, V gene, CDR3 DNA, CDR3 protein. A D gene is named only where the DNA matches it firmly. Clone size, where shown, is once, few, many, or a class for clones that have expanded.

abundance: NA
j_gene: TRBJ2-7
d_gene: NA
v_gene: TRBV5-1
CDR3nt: TGCGCCAGCAGCGGAGCGGTGACCGAGCAGTACTTC
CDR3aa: CASSGAVTEQYF

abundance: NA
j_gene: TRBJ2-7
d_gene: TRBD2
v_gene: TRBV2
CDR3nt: TGTGCCAGCAGTGAGGGACTAGCCACCTACGAGCAGTACTTC
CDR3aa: CASSEGLATYEQYF

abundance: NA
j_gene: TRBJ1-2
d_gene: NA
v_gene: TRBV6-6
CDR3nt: TGTGCCAGCAACAAACTGCGGGGGGGGAGCGGCTATGGCTACACCTTC
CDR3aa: CASNKLRGGSGYGYTF

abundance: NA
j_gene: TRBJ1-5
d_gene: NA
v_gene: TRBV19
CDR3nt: TGTGCCAGTAGTATAACAGGTGAGCCCCAGCATTTT
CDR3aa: CASSITGEPQHF

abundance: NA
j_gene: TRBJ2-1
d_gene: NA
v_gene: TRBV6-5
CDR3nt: TGTGCCAGCAGTTCGGGTGTAGGGGAGCAGTTCTTC
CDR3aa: CASSSGVGEQFF

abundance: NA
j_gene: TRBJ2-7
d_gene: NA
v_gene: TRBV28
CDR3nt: TGTGCCAGCAGCTCCCCGAGTCCCCCCACCTACGAGCAGTACTTC
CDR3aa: CASSSPSPPTYEQYF

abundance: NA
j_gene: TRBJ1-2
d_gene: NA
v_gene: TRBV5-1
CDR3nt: TGCGCCAGCAATATAGGGGGGCTAGGGAACTATGGCTACACCTTC
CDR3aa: CASNIGGLGNYGYTF

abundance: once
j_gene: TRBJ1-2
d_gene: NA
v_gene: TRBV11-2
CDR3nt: TGTGCCAGCAGCTTAGATGTTACAGTGGAGGGCTACACCTTC
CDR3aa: CASSLDVTVEGYTF

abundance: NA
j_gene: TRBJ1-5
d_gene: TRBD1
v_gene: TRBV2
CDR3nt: TGTGCCAGCAGCCCGACAGGGGGATCTCAGCCCCAGCATTTT
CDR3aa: CASSPTGGSQPQHF

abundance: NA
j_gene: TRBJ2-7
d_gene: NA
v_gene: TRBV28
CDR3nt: TGTGCCAACTCTCCGGGACCGCTTCGCGAGCAGTACTTC
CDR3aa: CANSPGPLREQYF

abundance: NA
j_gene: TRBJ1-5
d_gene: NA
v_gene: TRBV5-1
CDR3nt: TGCGCCAGCAGCTTGGGAGTCGGGGGCGGGCAGCCCCAGCATTTT
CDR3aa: CASSLGVGGGQPQHF

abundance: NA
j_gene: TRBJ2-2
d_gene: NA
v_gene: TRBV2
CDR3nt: TGTGCCAGCAGCCGGACAGTGGGCGGGGAGCTGTTTTTT
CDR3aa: CASSRTVGGELFF

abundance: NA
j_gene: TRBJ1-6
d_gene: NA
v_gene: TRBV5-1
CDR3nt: TGCGCCAGCAGCTGGGAACCCAATTCACCCCTCCACTTT
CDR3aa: CASSWEPNSPLHF

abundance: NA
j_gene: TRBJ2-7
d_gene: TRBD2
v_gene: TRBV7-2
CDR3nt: TGTGCCAGCAGCTTTGGGTCTGCGGGAGGTTACGAGCAGTACTTC
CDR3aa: CASSFGSAGGYEQYF

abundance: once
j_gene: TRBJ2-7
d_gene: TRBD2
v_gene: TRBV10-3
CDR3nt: TGTGCCATCATGGGCGGGAGCGACGAGCAGTACTTC
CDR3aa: CAIMGGSDEQYF

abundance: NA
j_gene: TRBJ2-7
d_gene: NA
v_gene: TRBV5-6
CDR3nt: TGTGCCAGCAGCCCTATACTTGGGGCGTCGAGAAGCTACGAGCAGTACTTC
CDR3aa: CASSPILGASRSYEQYF

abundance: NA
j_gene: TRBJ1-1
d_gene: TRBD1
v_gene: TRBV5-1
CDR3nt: TGCGCCAGCTCTCGGACAGGGGGAAACACTGAAGCTTTCTTT
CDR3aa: CASSRTGGNTEAFF

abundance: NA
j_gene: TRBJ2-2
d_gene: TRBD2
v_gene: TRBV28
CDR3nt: TGTGCCAGCAGTTTTCAGCGGGGGGGTAACACCGGGGAGCTGTTTTTT
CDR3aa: CASSFQRGGNTGELFF

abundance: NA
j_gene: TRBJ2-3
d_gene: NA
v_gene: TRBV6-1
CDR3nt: TGTGCCAGCAGTGCTGGCGGGGGCACAGATACGCAGTATTTT
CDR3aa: CASSAGGGTDTQYF

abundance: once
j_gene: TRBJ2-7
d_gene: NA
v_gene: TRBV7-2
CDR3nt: TGTGCCAGCAGCTACTACTACGAGCAGTACTTC
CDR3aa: CASSYYYEQYF

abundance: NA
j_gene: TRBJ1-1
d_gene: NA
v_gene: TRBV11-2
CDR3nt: TGTGCCAGCAGCGTAACAGGGTTTGGCACTGAAGCTTTCTTT
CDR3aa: CASSVTGFGTEAFF

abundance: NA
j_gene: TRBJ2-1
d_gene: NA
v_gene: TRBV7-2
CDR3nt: TGTGCCAGCAGCTTCTCCGACAGGAAGTTCTTC
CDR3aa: CASSFSDRKFF

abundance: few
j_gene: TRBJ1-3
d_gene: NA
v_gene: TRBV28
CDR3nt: TGTGCCACCACAGGGAGCTCTGGAAACACCATATATTTT
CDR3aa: CATTGSSGNTIYF

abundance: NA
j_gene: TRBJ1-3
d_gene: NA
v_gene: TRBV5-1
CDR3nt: TGCGCCAGCAGCTTAGGCGGCTCTGGAAACACCATATATTTT
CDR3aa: CASSLGGSGNTIYF

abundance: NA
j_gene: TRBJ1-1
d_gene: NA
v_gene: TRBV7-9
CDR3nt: TGTGCCAGCAGCTTTCAGGAGTTGAACACTGAAGCTTTCTTT
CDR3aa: CASSFQELNTEAFF

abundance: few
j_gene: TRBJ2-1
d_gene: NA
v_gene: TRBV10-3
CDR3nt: TGTGCCATCGGGCCCGGGGCAAGAATGAGCAATGAGCAGTTCTTC
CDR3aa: CAIGPGARMSNEQFF

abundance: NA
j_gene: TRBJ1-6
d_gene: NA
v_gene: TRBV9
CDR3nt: TGTGCCAGCAGCGCCGGACAGTCAAATTCACCCCTCCACTTT
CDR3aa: CASSAGQSNSPLHF

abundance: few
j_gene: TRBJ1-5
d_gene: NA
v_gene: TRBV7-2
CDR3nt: TGTGCCAGCAGCTTTAGCCAGAGACAGCCCCAGCATTTT
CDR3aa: CASSFSQRQPQHF

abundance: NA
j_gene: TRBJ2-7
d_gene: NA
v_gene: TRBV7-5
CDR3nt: TGTGCCAGAAGCTTCCCGCAGGGTCTTTACGAGCAGTACTTC
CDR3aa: CARSFPQGLYEQYF

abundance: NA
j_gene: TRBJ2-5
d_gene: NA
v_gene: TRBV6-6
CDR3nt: TGTGCCAGCAGCCAGGGGCAAGAGACCCAGTACTTC
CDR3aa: CASSQGQETQYF

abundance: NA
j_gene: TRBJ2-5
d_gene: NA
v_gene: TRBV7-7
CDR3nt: TGTGCTAGCAGCCCAGGACAGAAAGAGACCCAGTACTTC
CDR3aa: CASSPGQKETQYF